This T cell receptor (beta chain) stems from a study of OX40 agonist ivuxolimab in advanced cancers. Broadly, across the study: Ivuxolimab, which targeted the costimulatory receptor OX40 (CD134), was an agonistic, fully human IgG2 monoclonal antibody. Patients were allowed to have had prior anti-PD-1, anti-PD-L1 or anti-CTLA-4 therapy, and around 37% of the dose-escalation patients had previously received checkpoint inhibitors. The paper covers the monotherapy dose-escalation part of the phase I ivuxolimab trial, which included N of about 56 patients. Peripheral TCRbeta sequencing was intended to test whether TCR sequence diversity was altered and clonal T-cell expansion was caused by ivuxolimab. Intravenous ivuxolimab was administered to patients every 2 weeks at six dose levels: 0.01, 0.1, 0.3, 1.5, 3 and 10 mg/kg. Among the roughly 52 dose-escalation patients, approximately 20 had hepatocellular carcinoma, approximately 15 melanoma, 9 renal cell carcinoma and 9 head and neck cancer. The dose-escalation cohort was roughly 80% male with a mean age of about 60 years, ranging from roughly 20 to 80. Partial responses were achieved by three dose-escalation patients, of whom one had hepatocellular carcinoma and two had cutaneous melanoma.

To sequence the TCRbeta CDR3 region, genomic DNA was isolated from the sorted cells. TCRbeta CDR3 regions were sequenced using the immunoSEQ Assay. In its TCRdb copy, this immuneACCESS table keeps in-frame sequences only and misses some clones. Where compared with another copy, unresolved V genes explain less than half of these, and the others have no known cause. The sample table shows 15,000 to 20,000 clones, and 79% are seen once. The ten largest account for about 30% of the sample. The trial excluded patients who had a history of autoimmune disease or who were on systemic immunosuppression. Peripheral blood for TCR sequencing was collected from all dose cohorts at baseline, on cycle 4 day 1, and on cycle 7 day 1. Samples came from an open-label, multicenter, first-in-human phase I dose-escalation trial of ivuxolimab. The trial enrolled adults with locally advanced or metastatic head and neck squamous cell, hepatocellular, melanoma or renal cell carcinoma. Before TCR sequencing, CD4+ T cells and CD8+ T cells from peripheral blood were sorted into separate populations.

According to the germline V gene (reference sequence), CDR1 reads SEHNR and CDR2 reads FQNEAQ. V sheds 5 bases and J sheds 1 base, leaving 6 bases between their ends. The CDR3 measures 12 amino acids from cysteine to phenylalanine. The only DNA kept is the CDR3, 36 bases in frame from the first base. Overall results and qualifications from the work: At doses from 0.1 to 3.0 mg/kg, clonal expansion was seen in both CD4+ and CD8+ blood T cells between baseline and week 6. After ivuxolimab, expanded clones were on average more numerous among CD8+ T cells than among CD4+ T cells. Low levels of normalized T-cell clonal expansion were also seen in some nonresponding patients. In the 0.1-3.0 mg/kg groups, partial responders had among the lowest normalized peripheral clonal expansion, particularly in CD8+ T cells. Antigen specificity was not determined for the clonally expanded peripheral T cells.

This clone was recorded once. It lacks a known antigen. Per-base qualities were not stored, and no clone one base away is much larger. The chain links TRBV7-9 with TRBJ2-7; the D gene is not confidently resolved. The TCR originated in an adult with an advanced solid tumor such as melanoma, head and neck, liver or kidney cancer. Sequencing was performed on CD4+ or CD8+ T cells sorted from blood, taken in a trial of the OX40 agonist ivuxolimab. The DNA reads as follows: TGTGCCAGCAGCCCCGTTTCCTACGAGCAGTACTTC. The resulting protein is CASSPVSYEQYF.